Listed below are T cell receptor beta chains from one sample, sequenced in a study of T cell repertoires in cytomegalovirus infection. TCRdb redid the calling of the reads with MiXCR, one entry per CDR3 protein. This table holds around 330,000 distinct CDR3 sequences, roughly a sixth found once. Sample: PBMCs. The receptors derive from a human donor in good health (CMV status not recorded). Some clones in this sample may be carry-over from other donors' samples. Both conserved end residues are part of each CDR3.

v_call cdr3_aa
TRBV28 CGSSGQGAGETQYF
TRBV7-2 CASSGGVRNSYEQYF
TRBV7-6 CASSSGQGETQYF
TRBV4-2 CASSQDPSPAGGLTDSTDTQYF
TRBV2 CASRYSGYEQYF
TRBV29-1 CSVGSSVDYGYTF
TRBV4-1 CASSQDQSGGLADTQYF
TRBV20-1 CSASLAGGRSYEQYF
TRBV12-3/TRBV12-4 CASSWLADNEQFF
TRBV12-3/TRBV12-4 CASSKTGASNQPQHF
TRBV4-3 CASSQDLALAGELFF
TRBV3-1 CASSRTGPVLAGELFF
TRBV27 CASRGGDGEAFF
TRBV7-6 CASSWTSGGAGETQYF
TRBV5-4 CASSYTPAGGSEQFF
TRBV6-5 CASSYRPGQGEAFF
TRBV5-1 CASSLEARNTDTQYF
TRBV6-5 CASSYSKGTSTDTQYF
TRBV28 CASSTPGQETHYTF
TRBV12-3/TRBV12-4 CASSAGQAWEKLFF
TRBV5-1 CASSSQERWGDEQFF
TRBV20-1 CSARVAGNSPLHF
TRBV7-9 CASSLGGQTQETQYF
TRBV28 CASSLEQGEIGNTIYF
TRBV28 CATHPRQGGETQYF
TRBV29-1 CSVDTGTSYEQYF
TRBV4-2 CASSQDPPPGAGSDTQYF
TRBV27 CASSSQVGGFQETQYF
TRBV28 CASSPGQGRQPQHF
TRBV7-2 CASSFEAGDPTGELFF
TRBV6-6 CASTDRGANEKLFF
TRBV6-5 CASSYSTDTGELFF
TRBV6-1 CASSPRTDRGLRKLFF
TRBV7-6 CASSLNLDCEQYF
TRBV15 CATSRNRGAMNTEAFF
TRBV7-2 CASSFSGLANQETQYF
TRBV5-1 CASSLGLPGRDQYF
TRBV12-3/TRBV12-4 CASSLWVFNEKLFF
TRBV20-1 CSVWTGEDHQPQHF
TRBV6-1 CASSHQGLGYEQYF
TRBV7-2 CASSLAGGLDYGYTF
TRBV7-6 CASSLGSGNEKLFF
TRBV4-1 CASSPRGAGLAYEQYF
TRBV20-1 CSAREDRNNSPLHF
TRBV6-2/TRBV6-3 CASSYRPYLNTEAFF
TRBV9 CASSVMQRYTDTQYF
TRBV11-2 CASSLTALAGANTGELFF
TRBV6-1 CASSSGTGLGTEAFF
TRBV20-1 CSADRDVMVHTF
TRBV5-1 CASSLGTGRGAFQETQYF